One and the same sample provided the 17 T cell receptor beta chains below, sequenced in a study of blood T cell repertoires in COVID-19. This table comes from immunoSEQ multiplex PCR, and its TCRdb copy is limited to in-frame clones, with some not included. The sample lists nearly 400,000 clones; just under 90% were seen once. Sequencing was done on a sample of PBMCs or T cells enriched from blood (not recorded which). Receptor source: a woman aged 30 to 39 who had recovered from COVID-19.

The chain employs TRBV18 and TRBJ1-2; 7 nucleotides match TRBD1. CDR1 is KGHSH, CDR2 LQKENI, per germline. V dropped 5 bases and J dropped 7; count of bases not matched to a gene: 4. This CDR3 is 12 amino acids long. CDR3 loop: CASSTGTVGYTF. CDR3 nucleotides: TGTGCCAGCTCAACCGGGACAGTTGGCTACACCTTC.

The V gene is TRBV4-1, the J gene TRBJ2-4, with a possible D match to TRBD1 (5 bases). CDR1 and CDR2 (germline): MGHRA, YSYEKL. Trimming removed 4 bases from V and 8 bases from J, with 21 bases in between. The CDR3 contains 16 residues. DNA of the CDR3: TGCGCCAGCAGCCTACAAGAGCGTGCAGGGTCGGACATTCAGTACTTC. As protein: CASSLQERAGSDIQYF.

The rearrangement links TRBV7-9 to TRBJ2-5, with D perhaps matching TRBD1 (6 bases). The CDR3 runs to 14 residues. With 3 bases removed from V and 2 bases from J, the gap between germline ends came to 10 bases. Germline V CDR1 and CDR2: SEHNR, FQNEAQ (reference sequence). CDR3 coding DNA: TGTGCCAGCAGCTTCGACCAGGGGCAAGAGACCCAGTACTTC. It codes for CASSFDQGQETQYF.

This clone was picked up one time. The rearrangement joins TRBV11-2 to TRBJ1-6; the D is unclear. The CDR3 extends over 17 amino acids. Germline V gene lookup returns CDR1 SGHAT and CDR2 FQNNGV. V lost 0 bases and J 0 bases, leaving 9 bases between the germline ends. CDR3 coding DNA: TGTGCCAGCAGCTTAGATCCCCTTAGCTCCTATAATTCACCCCTCCACTTT. Its translation: CASSLDPLSSYNSPLHF.

This clone came up once. The gene calls are TRBV11-2 and TRBJ2-2; tentative D call: TRBD2 (7 bases). Trimming removed 2 bases from V and 2 bases from J, with 15 bases in between. The CDR3 has 17 amino acids. CDR1 is SGHAT and CDR2 is FQNNGV in the germline V gene. Here the CDR3 DNA reads TGTGCCAGCAGCTTAAATTCTGCGGGGGCCAACACCGGGGAGCTGTTTTTT. Translated: CASSLNSAGANTGELFF.

J is TRBJ2-2 and V is TRBV4-1; a weak D match, TRBD1 (5 bases). Trimming removed 1 base from V and 1 base from J, with 7 bases in between. Germline-derived CDR1 and CDR2 are MGHRA and YSYEKL. The CDR3 extends over 15 amino acids. The CDR3 here is CASSQVRENTGELFF. The CDR3 DNA reads as TGCGCCAGCAGCCAAGTCAGGGAGAACACCGGGGAGCTGTTTTTT.

A few counts support this clone. This rearrangement joins TRBV6-1 to TRBJ2-7; D is uncertain. The V end lost 1 base, the J end lost 3 bases, and 7 bases lay between the germline ends. The CDR3 is 13 residues long. Per the germline V gene, CDR1 is MNHNS and CDR2 is SASEGT. CDR3 in DNA: TGTGCCAGCAGTGAAGGGCTGAACTACGAGCAGTACTTC. Protein: CASSEGLNYEQYF.

The chain couples TRBV14 to TRBJ1-4, with 8 bases aligning to TRBD1. Germline V gene lookup returns CDR1 SGHDN and CDR2 FVKESK. Trimming took 2 bases from V and 8 from J; bases not matched to a gene: 4. CDR3 size: 14 residues. The CDR3 nucleotides read TGTGCCAGCAGCCAACCCGGACAGGGAGAAAAACTGTTTTTT. It translates to CASSQPGQGEKLFF.

In this sample, this clone turned up a few times. This chain links TRBV6-1 with TRBJ1-6, with a tentative D call TRBD1 (5 bases). This CDR3 comprises 16 residues. The germline gives CDR1 MNHNS, CDR2 SASEGT. Trimming shortened V by 1 base and J by 5 bases, and 12 bases separated the two germline ends. CDR3 protein: CASSEGLTANNSPLHF. For the CDR3, the DNA is TGTGCCAGCAGTGAAGGGTTGACAGCAAATAATTCACCCCTCCACTTT.

The chain combines TRBV27 with TRBJ1-6; possibly TRBD1 for D (5 bases). Germline CDR1 is MNHEY and CDR2 is SMNVEV (reference sequence). Between the trimmed V and J ends, which lost 3 bases and 6 bases, there was a span of 6 bases. CDR3 length equals 13 residues. CDR3 amino acids: CASSFDSNSPLHF. The CDR3 DNA follows: TGTGCCAGCAGTTTTGACAGTAATTCACCCCTCCACTTT.

The chain carries TRBV9 and TRBJ2-6; D uncertain. From germline, CDR1 is SGDLS and CDR2 YYNGEE. The CDR3 loop spans 14 amino acids. Trimming stripped 4 bases from V and 0 bases from J, with 5 bases between. CDR3 sequence reads: CASSLSSGANVLTF. As DNA, the CDR3 is TGTGCCAGCAGCCTAAGCTCTGGGGCCAACGTCCTGACTTTC.

V and J are TRBV7-3 and TRBJ2-1, with D tentatively TRBD1 (6 bases). Trimming removed 0 bases from V and 15 bases from J, with 15 bases in between. Per germline, CDR1 SGHTA and CDR2 FQGTGA. The CDR3 is 13 amino acids. The CDR3 spells CASSLTPTGLGFF. The DNA of the CDR3 is TGTGCCAGCAGCTTAACCCCGACAGGTTTGGGGTTCTTC.

V gene TRBV2 combines with J gene TRBJ1-4; a weak D match, TRBD1 (6 bases). This CDR3 region has 15 residues. The germline CDR1 and CDR2 sequences are SNHLY and FYNNEI. Trimming removed 1 base from V and 3 bases from J, with 9 bases in between. The CDR3 reads CASSEEQGSNEKLFF. The CDR3 bases are TGTGCCAGCAGTGAAGAACAGGGATCTAATGAAAAACTGTTTTTT. Based on the CDR3 plus reference TRBV2 and TRBJ1-4, the full variable domain is EPEVTQTPSHQVTQMGQEVILRCVPISNHLYFYWYRQILGQKVEFLVSFYNNEISEKSEIFDDQFSVERPDGSNFTLKIRSTKLEDSAMYFCASSEEQGSNEKLFFGSGTQLSVL.

The genes are TRBV28 and TRBJ1-1, with no clear D. V lost 2 bases and J 1 base, leaving 8 bases between the germline ends. This CDR3 comprises 14 residues. Germline lookup yields CDR1 MDHEN and CDR2 SYDVKM. CDR3 residues: CASSLRTGNTEAFF. The CDR3 nucleotides read TGTGCCAGCAGTTTAAGGACTGGGAACACTGAAGCTTTCTTT.

The CDR3 region is CAWSVLRSGANVLTF. CDR3 sequence (DNA): TGTGCCTGGAGTGTACTGAGGTCGGGGGCCAACGTCCTGACTTTC. The J gene is TRBJ2-6, the V gene TRBV30; no reliable D call. Trimming cost V 0 bases and J 4 bases, with 10 bases left between them. This CDR3 is built from 15 residues. CDR1 is GTSNPN and CDR2 is SVGIG in the germline V gene (reference sequence). Full variable domain (missing parts from reference TRBV30 and TRBJ2-6): SQTIHQWPATLVQPVGSPLSLECTVEGTSNPNLYWYRQAAGRGLQLLFYSVGIGQISSEVPQNLSASRPQDRQFILSSKKLLLSDSGFYLCAWSVLRSGANVLTFGAGSRLTVL.

The rearrangement uses TRBV5-1 and TRBJ2-5, with a weak D call TRBD1 (6 bases). Germline values: CDR1 SGHRS, CDR2 YFSETQ. Between the trimmed V and J ends, which lost 4 bases and 5 bases, there was a span of 12 bases. CDR3 length: 13 residues. CDR3 DNA: TGCGCCAGCAGCATGGGGGCTCAGGAGACCCAGTACTTC. It specifies CASSMGAQETQYF.

The chain carries TRBV7-3 and TRBJ1-2; TRBD1 aligns across 9 bases. CDR3 size: 17 residues. With 5 bases clipped from V and 6 bases from J, the junction kept 16 bases outside the gene matches. Germline V gives CDR1 SGHTA, CDR2 FQGTGA. The CDR3 DNA is TGTGCCAGCAGCCCCCACAGGGGACAGGGTAATAGGGATGGCTACACCTTC. Translation gives CASSPHRGQGNRDGYTF.